These T cell receptor beta chains were read from a single sample in a study of lymphopenia after photon versus proton radiotherapy. Sequencing used immunoSEQ multiplex PCR; TCRdb keeps in-frame clones, though not all of them. The sample yields around 25,000 clones, 85% seen once. Sequencing was performed on peripheral blood, taken from a patient treated with photon-based radiotherapy. The source of these receptors is a man aged 30 to 45 with gastric cancer. The CDR3 runs from the conserved cysteine through the conserved F or W. A D gene is named only where the DNA matches it firmly. Rows may omit the clone size; those that give it use once, few, many or a size class.

NA	TRBJ2-2	TRBV7-2	NA	TGTGCCAGCAGCTTACCCCTGGGTCCCGGGGAGCTGTTTTTT	CASSLPLGPGELFF
few	TRBJ2-7	TRBV7-8	NA	TGTGCCAGCAGCTTCGGCAGGGGCCCCCTCTACGAGCAGTACTTC	CASSFGRGPLYEQYF
NA	TRBJ2-1	TRBV5-1	TRBD1	TGCGCCAGCAGCCCAGGGGGATTGGATGAGCAGTTCTTC	CASSPGGLDEQFF
NA	TRBJ1-5	TRBV10-2	NA	TGCGCCAGCACCCAAGGGGCAGGCAATCAGCCCCAGCATTTT	CASTQGAGNQPQHF
NA	TRBJ2-7	TRBV5-6	NA	TGTGCCAGCACCAACCCCGGACAGTATAGCTCCTACGAGCAGTACTTC	CASTNPGQYSSYEQYF
NA	TRBJ2-3	TRBV10-3	NA	TGTGCCATCAGACCGGACAGAAGCACAGATACGCAGTATTTT	CAIRPDRSTDTQYF
NA	TRBJ2-1	TRBV12-5	TRBD2	TGTGCTAGTGGTTTGACCTGGGGACTAGAGTCGCATGAGCAGTTCTTC	CASGLTWGLESHEQFF
NA	TRBJ2-5	TRBV9	TRBD2	TGTGCCAGCAGCAAAGGGGGTCTAGCGGGAGGGGAGACCCAGTACTTC	CASSKGGLAGGETQYF
NA	TRBJ2-4	TRBV11-3	NA	TGTGCCAGCAGCTTTGGCTTCCAAAACATTCAGTACTTC	CASSFGFQNIQYF
NA	TRBJ2-3	TRBV13	TRBD2	TGTGCCAGCAGCCCCAACCTTAGGACTAGCGGGAGAGATACGCAGTATTTT	CASSPNLRTSGRDTQYF
NA	TRBJ2-7	TRBV7-9	NA	TGTGCCAGCAGCCCAACCCCTAGTCGGCAGGGGTCCTACGAGCAGTACTTC	CASSPTPSRQGSYEQYF
NA	TRBJ2-5	TRBV11-2	TRBD2	TGTGCCAGCAGCTCCATATTTCAGATTCTAGCGGGGGGGGAGACCCAGTACTTC	CASSSIFQILAGGETQYF
NA	TRBJ2-1	TRBV7-2	TRBD1	TGTGCCAGCAGCTTAGGTGGACAGGGAGACAATGAGCAGTTCTTC	CASSLGGQGDNEQFF
NA	TRBJ2-2	TRBV5-4	NA	TGTGCCAGCAGCTTAACCAGGGACGCCGGGGAGCTGTTTTTT	CASSLTRDAGELFF
NA	TRBJ1-1	TRBV5-1	TRBD1	TGCGCCAGCAGCCCCCGGGACAGAGAGAACACTGAAGCTTTCTTT	CASSPRDRENTEAFF
NA	TRBJ2-3	TRBV28	TRBD2	TGTGCCAGCAGCGGGGGGGCAGATACGCAGTATTTT	CASSGGADTQYF
NA	TRBJ2-7	TRBV2	NA	TGTGCCAGCAGTGACAGTTTTATATCCTACGAGCAGTACTTC	CASSDSFISYEQYF
NA	TRBJ1-1	TRBV7-9	NA	TGTGCCAGCAGCTCAAGCTTGAACACTGAAGCTTTCTTT	CASSSSLNTEAFF
NA	TRBJ2-7	TRBV7-3	NA	TGTGCCAGCAGTGGGACAAACTCCTACGAGCAGTACTTC	CASSGTNSYEQYF
once	TRBJ2-2	TRBV7-6	TRBD2	TGTGCCAGCAGCCCCTGGACTAGCGGGGACACCGGGGAGCTGTTTTTT	CASSPWTSGDTGELFF
few	TRBJ2-7	TRBV20-1	NA	TGCAGTGCTATACCGGGTACCGAGCAGTACTTC	CSAIPGTEQYF
NA	TRBJ1-4	TRBV5-8	NA	TGTGCCAGCAGCTTGGTAGAGCCAACTAATGAAAAACTGTTTTTT	CASSLVEPTNEKLFF
NA	TRBJ2-1	TRBV5-1	NA	TGCGCCAGCAGCTTGGTTTACAATGAGCAGTTCTTC	CASSLVYNEQFF
NA	TRBJ2-7	TRBV6-5	TRBD1	TGTGCCAGCAGTTTGGGACAGGGATTCTCCTACGAGCAGTACTTC	CASSLGQGFSYEQYF
NA	TRBJ1-2	TRBV10-3	NA	TGTGCCATCAGCGCTGACAGCTATGGCTACACCTTC	CAISADSYGYTF
NA	TRBJ1-1	TRBV6-1	NA	TGTGCCAGCAGTGAGGCCGCGGGGCAGCGGAGGTCTGAAGCTTTCTTT	CASSEAAGQRRSEAFF
NA	TRBJ2-2	TRBV27	TRBD2	TGTGCCAGCAGTTTATCGAAAGCGGGGGTGGCGAACACCGGGGAGCTGTTTTTT	CASSLSKAGVANTGELFF
NA	TRBJ2-4	TRBV2	TRBD2	TGTGCCAGCAGTGGGCCGACTAGCGGGATGGGAAACATTCAGTACTTC	CASSGPTSGMGNIQYF
NA	TRBJ2-5	TRBV4-1	NA	TGCGCCAGCAGCCAAGTACAGCTCCAAGAGACCCAGTACTTC	CASSQVQLQETQYF
NA	TRBJ1-1	TRBV28	NA	TGTGCCAGCAGTTTATACTACAGGGCCCCGTTGAACACTGAAGCTTTCTTT	CASSLYYRAPLNTEAFF
NA	TRBJ1-1	TRBV7-2	NA	TGTGCCAGCAGCTTGAAGCCAACCACTGAAGCTTTCTTT	CASSLKPTTEAFF
once	TRBJ1-4	TRBV28	NA	TGTGCCAGCAGATCCGCCAGGCCCCTTCTAAATGAAAAACTGTTTTTT	CASRSARPLLNEKLFF
NA	TRBJ1-1	TRBV10-3	TRBD1	TGTGCCATCAGTGAGGGAACGGGACAGGGGTTCGCTTTCTTT	CAISEGTGQGFAFF
NA	TRBJ2-2	TRBV5-1	NA	TGCGCCAGCAGCACTGGAGGGGACACCGGGGAGCTGTTTTTT	CASSTGGDTGELFF
NA	TRBJ2-2	TRBV5-4	TRBD2	TGTGCCAGCAGCTTAAGGACTAGCGGAAAGGGTGCCGGGGAGCTGTTTTTT	CASSLRTSGKGAGELFF
NA	TRBJ1-2	TRBV4-2	TRBD1	TGTGCCAGCAGCCAACCACAGGGGGGTGGCTACACCTTC	CASSQPQGGGYTF
NA	TRBJ1-1	TRBV10-3	NA	TGTGCCATCAGTGGCCGGGACCGGAGAAACACTGAAGCTTTCTTT	CAISGRDRRNTEAFF
NA	TRBJ2-5	TRBV18	NA	TGTGCCAGCTCACCACCCTCGGGGATGGAGACCCAGTACTTC	CASSPPSGMETQYF
NA	TRBJ2-2	TRBV9	TRBD1	TGTGCCAGCAGCTCATCCGGGACAGGGGTCATCGGGGAGCTGTTTTTT	CASSSSGTGVIGELFF
NA	TRBJ2-6	TRBV28	TRBD1	TGTGCCAGCAGTCCAACAGGGGATGGGGCCAACGTCCTGACTTTC	CASSPTGDGANVLTF